This T cell receptor (beta chain) was recovered during a study of cytomegalovirus exposure and HLA in healthy donors. The approximately 130-subject validation cohort, separate from the roughly 700-subject first cohort, included the donors. Study findings and constraints: The classifier, whose performance was assessed in both the original and validation cohorts, reportedly diagnosed cytomegalovirus status with high specificity and sensitivity. Subsequent analysis showed first-cohort TCR clusters tending to co-occur in approximately 120 validation repertoires.

The method was immunoSEQ multiplex PCR; TCRdb's version includes in-frame clones alone and lacks a portion of them. The data show about 98,000 clones, around 88% seen once. As to this clone: Its antigen is undetermined.

CDR1 is SGHRS and CDR2 is YFSETQ in the germline V gene. V was pared by 4 bases and J by 7 bases, with 11 bases between. The CDR3 runs 12 residues. Material: PBMCs. The TCR sequence derives from a young woman in good health and CMV-seronegative. This chain links TRBV5-1 with TRBJ1-1; no clear D gene. The CDR3 loop reads CASSGEANEAFF. The CDR3 DNA is TGCGCCAGCAGCGGGGAGGCTAATGAAGCTTTCTTT.